This T cell receptor beta chain was retrieved from a study of blood T cell repertoires in COVID-19. In the authors' methods: Amplification with reference gene primers provided the estimates of nucleated cell counts. Only in-frame clones appear in the TCRdb table, and some are missing; sequencing was by immunoSEQ multiplex PCR. V and J calls and clone size are given by that table; D and trimming were obtained from the DNA. This sample carries around 120,000 clones, about 90% of them seen once, and the ten largest clones take approximately 3.9%. It was during active infection that Seattle patients were enrolled and then longitudinally followed. The CDR3 length is 15 residues. Germline V gene data show CDR1 as SGHAT and CDR2 as FQDESV (reference sequence). V was cut by 1 base and J by 2 bases, with 10 bases left in between.

This clonotype originated in a woman aged 60 to 75 with COVID-19, enrolled during active disease. The chain is built from TRBV11-1 and TRBJ2-3; D is uncertain. The sequenced sample consisted of peripheral blood. The CDR3 loop reads CASSLGGQPTDTQYF. The CDR3 nucleotides read TGTGCCAGCAGCTTAGGTGGGCAGCCCACAGATACGCAGTATTTT.